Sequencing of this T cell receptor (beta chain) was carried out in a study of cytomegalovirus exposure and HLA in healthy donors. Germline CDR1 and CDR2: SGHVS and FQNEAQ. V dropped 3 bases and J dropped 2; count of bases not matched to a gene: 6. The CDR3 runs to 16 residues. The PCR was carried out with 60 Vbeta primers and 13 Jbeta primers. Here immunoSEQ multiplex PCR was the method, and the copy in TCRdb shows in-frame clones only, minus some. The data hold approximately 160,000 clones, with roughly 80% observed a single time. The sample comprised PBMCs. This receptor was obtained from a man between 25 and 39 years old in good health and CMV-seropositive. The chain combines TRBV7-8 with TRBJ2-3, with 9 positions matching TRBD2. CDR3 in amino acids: CASSFFGLASTDTQYF. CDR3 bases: TGTGCCAGCAGCTTTTTTGGACTAGCGTCCACAGATACGCAGTATTTT.